One T cell receptor (beta chain) is described in this entry. The antigen is undetermined. The V gene end was trimmed by 6 bases and the J gene end by 7 bases; junction bases not matched to a gene: 10. This CDR3 region has 14 residues. Germline V lookup: CDR1 SGHTA, CDR2 FQGNSA. These data come from a study of beta chain features in type 1 diabetes. General study results and limits: Highly expressing activated T cells could be over-counted with a cDNA template.

Expressed TCRB transcripts were sequenced after all isolated RNA was converted to cDNA. The method was immunoSEQ multiplex PCR; TCRdb's version includes in-frame clones alone and lacks a portion of them. Of about 290,000 clones detected, 8% appear once; the ten largest clones hold 0.9% to 1.2%. This TCR was recovered from a young woman in good health. The sample consisted of central memory CD4+ T cells from blood. The gene calls are TRBV7-2 and TRBJ2-3, with TRBD1 identical over 7 bases. DNA of the CDR3: TGTGCCAGCAGTTCTAGGACAGGCGGGCATACGCAGTATTTT. It is translated as CASSSRTGGHTQYF. The variable domain in full, with the rest retrieved from reference TRBV7-2 and TRBJ2-3, is GAGVSQSPSNKVTEKGKDVELRCDPISGHTALYWYRQSLGQGLEFLIYFQGNSAPDKSGLPSDRFSAERTGGSVSTLTIQRTQQEDSAVYLCASSSRTGGHTQYFGPGTRLTVL.